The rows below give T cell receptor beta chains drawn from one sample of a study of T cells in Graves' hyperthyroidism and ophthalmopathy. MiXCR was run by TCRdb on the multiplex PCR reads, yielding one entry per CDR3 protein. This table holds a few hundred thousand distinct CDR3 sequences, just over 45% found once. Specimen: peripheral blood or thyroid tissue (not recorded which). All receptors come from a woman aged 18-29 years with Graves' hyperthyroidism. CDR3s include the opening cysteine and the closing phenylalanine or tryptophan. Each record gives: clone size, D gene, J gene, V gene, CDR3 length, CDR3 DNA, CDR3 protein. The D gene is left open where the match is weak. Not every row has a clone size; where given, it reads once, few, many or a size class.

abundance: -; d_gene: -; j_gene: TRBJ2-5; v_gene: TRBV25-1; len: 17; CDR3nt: TGTGCCCTGGGGAGGACTAGCAGCAGGGACAGACAAGAGACCCAGTACTTC; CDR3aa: CALGRTSSRDRQETQYF
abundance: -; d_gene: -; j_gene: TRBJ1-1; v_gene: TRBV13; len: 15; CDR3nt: TGTGCCAGCAGCTTAGGTTCCCGGACGAACACTGAAGCTTTCTTT; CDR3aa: CASSLGSRTNTEAFF
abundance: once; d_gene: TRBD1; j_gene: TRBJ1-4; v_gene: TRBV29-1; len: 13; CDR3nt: TGCAGCTTCACGGGACAGGCTAATGAAAAACTGTTTTTT; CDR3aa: CSFTGQANEKLFF
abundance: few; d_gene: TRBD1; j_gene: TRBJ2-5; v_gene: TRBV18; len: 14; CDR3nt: TGTGCCAGCTCAGTTCCGGGACAGTACGAGACCCAGTACTTC; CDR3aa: CASSVPGQYETQYF
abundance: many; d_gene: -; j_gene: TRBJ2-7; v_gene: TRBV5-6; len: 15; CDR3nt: TGTGCCAGCAGCTTGCGCAGGGAACCCCGATACGAGCAGTACTTC; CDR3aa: CASSLRREPRYEQYF
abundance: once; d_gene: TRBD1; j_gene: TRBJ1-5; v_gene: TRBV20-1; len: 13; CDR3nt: TGCAGTGCTAGGAGGGGGCTCAATCAGCCCCAGCATTTT; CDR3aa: CSARRGLNQPQHF
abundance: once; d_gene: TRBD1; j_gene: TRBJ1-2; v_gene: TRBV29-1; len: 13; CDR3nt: TGCAGCGTTGGGCAGGGGGCGCGAAAAGGCTACACCTTC; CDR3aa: CSVGQGARKGYTF
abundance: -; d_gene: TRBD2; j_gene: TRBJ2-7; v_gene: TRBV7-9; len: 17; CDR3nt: TGTGCCAGCAGCGTAGCAAAAGGGGGACTAGGAGCCTACGAGCAGTACTTC; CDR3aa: CASSVAKGGLGAYEQYF
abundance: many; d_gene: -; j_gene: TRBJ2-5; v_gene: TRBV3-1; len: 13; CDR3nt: TGTGCCAGCAGCCAAGAAGGGAAAGAGACCCAGTACTTC; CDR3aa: CASSQEGKETQYF
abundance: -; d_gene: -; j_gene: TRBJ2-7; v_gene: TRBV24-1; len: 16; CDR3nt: TGTGCCACCAGTGTTAAGACTAGACCCACCTACAATGAGCAGTACTTC; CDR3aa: CATSVKTRPTYNEQYF
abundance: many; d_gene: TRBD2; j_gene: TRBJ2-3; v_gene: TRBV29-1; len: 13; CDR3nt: TGCAGCGTTGAAAGCGGGAGTGGAGATACGCAGTATTTT; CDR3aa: CSVESGSGDTQYF